The T cell receptor (beta chain) described here comes from a study of early T cells in non-severe SARS-CoV-2 infection. Across the study: Sequencing was performed on bulk RNA from unsorted whole blood, leaving chains unpaired.

Regarding the study as a whole: Reliance on VDJdb matching favored anti-spike CD8 responses; private and CD4 specificities were missed.

This clonotype was observed many times. Its antigen is undetermined. Germline V gene lookup returns CDR1 DFQATT and CDR2 SNEGSKA (reference sequence). J was trimmed by 3 bases and V by 5 bases; bases with no gene match: 7. The CDR3 is 14 residues long. Unique molecular identifiers were attached to individual cDNA molecules. TCRdb re-called the 5' RACE reads with MiXCR, one entry per CDR3 protein. The data hold tens of thousands of distinct CDR3 sequences, with roughly an eighth observed a single time. This chain uses TRBV20-1 with TRBJ2-1; 7 nucleotides align to TRBD2. The sample taken for sequencing was whole blood. The sequence derives from an adult who was a healthcare worker with PCR-confirmed SARS-CoV-2 infection or an uninfected control (not recorded which). The CDR3, as DNA: TGCAGTGCTCCTATAGCGGGTCTCTACAATGAGCAGTTCTTC. This sequence encodes CSAPIAGLYNEQFF.